The rows below give T cell receptor beta chains drawn from one sample of a study of a mutant IDH1 vaccine in newly diagnosed glioma. Clones were read by immunoSEQ multiplex PCR, and TCRdb kept only the in-frame ones, dropping some. There are about 50,000 clones in the sample; about three quarters occur only once, and over 4.5% lies in the top ten. For these TCRs, the target antigens are not known. The sample consisted of PBMCs, taken from a glioma patient whose treatment included an IDH1 peptide vaccine. The origin of the receptors is a woman aged 40 to 49 with glioma. Some clones in this sample may be carry-over from other donors' samples. Both conserved end residues are part of each CDR3. A D gene is named only where the DNA matches it firmly. Rows give clone size only sometimes, using once, few, many, or a class for an expanded clone.

V	size	J	D	DNA	CDR3
TRBV5-4	few	TRBJ2-3	TRBD1	TGTGCCAGCAGCCGAATGGACAGGGGGCGCGCAGATACGCAGTATTTT	CASSRMDRGRADTQYF
TRBV2	.	TRBJ2-7	.	TGTGCCAGCAGTGAAAGCTCGGGCTCGTACGAGCAGTACTTC	CASSESSGSYEQYF
TRBV28	.	TRBJ1-5	TRBD1	TGTGCCAGCAGTCTCGGACAGGACAATCAGCCCCAGCATTTT	CASSLGQDNQPQHF
TRBV30	once	TRBJ1-1	TRBD1	TGTGCCTGGAGTTCCCTCGGGACAGGGGGCACTGAAGCTTTCTTT	CAWSSLGTGGTEAFF
TRBV5-1	.	TRBJ2-1	TRBD2	TGCGCCAGCAGCTCGGGCTCCCGGGGGGGCTCCTACAATGAGCAGTTCTTC	CASSSGSRGGSYNEQFF
TRBV19	.	TRBJ1-1	.	TGTGCCAGTAGTTTGGGGCAGATGAACACTGAAGCTTTCTTT	CASSLGQMNTEAFF
TRBV5-1	.	TRBJ2-2	TRBD2	TGCGCCAGCAGCTCGGACAGATTTTGGACTAGCGGGGGGGTTGGCGGGGAGCTGTTTTTT	CASSSDRFWTSGGVGGELFF
TRBV5-4	few	TRBJ1-1	.	TGTGCCAGCAGCCCGGGGGGAGGGTACACTGAAGCTTTCTTT	CASSPGGGYTEAFF
TRBV4-3	.	TRBJ2-3	TRBD2	TGCGCCAGCAGCCAAGAGACTAGCAAAAGCACAGATACGCAGTATTTT	CASSQETSKSTDTQYF
TRBV6-1	.	TRBJ2-1	.	TGTGCCAGCTGTAGAAGCGGAACCTACAATGAGCAGTTCTTC	CASCRSGTYNEQFF
TRBV4-1	.	TRBJ2-3	.	TGCGCCAGCAGCCAAGTTTGGTTAGCGGATGGCACAGATACGCAGTATTTT	CASSQVWLADGTDTQYF
TRBV4-3	once	TRBJ2-7	.	TGCGCCAGCAGCCACCATGGAGGGGGGGGTTACGAGCAGTACTTC	CASSHHGGGGYEQYF
TRBV19	.	TRBJ1-1	.	TGTGCCAGTCTCCTTCAGCGGGCAGGGCGGGACACTGAAGCTTTCTTT	CASLLQRAGRDTEAFF
TRBV6-4	.	TRBJ2-7	TRBD1	TGTGCCAGCAGTCCAAGAGGGGGCGAAAACGAGCAGTACTTC	CASSPRGGENEQYF
TRBV29-1	.	TRBJ2-7	TRBD1	TGCAGCGTAGCGACAGGGGCCTCCTACGAGCAGTACTTC	CSVATGASYEQYF
TRBV29-1	.	TRBJ2-7	.	TGCAGCGTGGGGGGACATACTTCCTACGAGCAGTACTTC	CSVGGHTSYEQYF
TRBV29-1	.	TRBJ2-1	.	TGCAGCGTTGATGCAGGTTCCAATGAGCAGTTCTTC	CSVDAGSNEQFF
TRBV13	.	TRBJ1-2	.	TGTGCCAGCAGCTCCAGGGGTGGCTACACCTTC	CASSSRGGYTF
TRBV6-5	.	TRBJ1-1	.	TGTGCCAGCAGTTACGGCAGGCGGGGAACGGGCACTGAAGCTTTCTTT	CASSYGRRGTGTEAFF
TRBV5-4	few	TRBJ1-2	.	TGTGCCAGCAGCTTGTATGGGGGTCCTAACTATGGCTACACCTTC	CASSLYGGPNYGYTF
TRBV13	.	TRBJ2-7	TRBD1	TGTGCCAGCAGCCCGAGTCTGGACAGGTTCTCCTCCCATCCCTACGAGCAGTACTTC	CASSPSLDRFSSHPYEQYF
TRBV2	.	TRBJ2-5	.	TGTGCCAGCAGTGTGGGGACCTCGCGGGAGACCCAGTACTTC	CASSVGTSRETQYF
TRBV7-3	.	TRBJ2-2	.	TGTGCCAGCAGCTCAGGGATTGTCGGGAACACCGGGGAGCTGTTTTTT	CASSSGIVGNTGELFF
TRBV19	.	TRBJ2-5	.	TGTGCCAGTAGTATGGACTACGAAGAGACCCAGTACTTC	CASSMDYEETQYF
TRBV19	.	TRBJ1-1	.	TGTGCCAGTGATCGGGGGAGAACTGAAGCTTTCTTT	CASDRGRTEAFF
TRBV5-4	few	TRBJ1-6	TRBD1	TGTGCCAGCAGCTCCAGGGGACAGGGGGGTGCTTCACCCCTCCACTTT	CASSSRGQGGASPLHF
TRBV7-2	few	TRBJ1-5	.	TGTGCCAGCAGCCACGAAAGGGGCGAGAATCAGCCCCAGCATTTT	CASSHERGENQPQHF
TRBV4-1	.	TRBJ2-6	TRBD2	TGCGCCAGCAGCCAAAGGGGGACTAGCGGGCCCACCTCTGGGGCCAACGTCCTGACTTTT	CASSQRGTSGPTSGANVLTF
TRBV5-5	once	TRBJ1-1	.	TGTGCCAGCAGCCCGAACATGGGACGGCTACACACTGAAGCTTTCTTT	CASSPNMGRLHTEAFF
TRBV7-9	once	TRBJ1-1	.	TGTGCCAGCAGCCTAGAGGGTACGATGAACACTGAAGCTTTCTTT	CASSLEGTMNTEAFF
TRBV7-9	.	TRBJ1-1	.	TGTGCCAGCGGCTTAGTAGCGGGGGGCCAGGGTCTACCGAACACTGAAGCTTTCTTT	CASGLVAGGQGLPNTEAFF
TRBV19	.	TRBJ1-1	.	TGTGCCAGTAGTACTCGGCAGAACACTGAAGCTTTCTTT	CASSTRQNTEAFF
TRBV19	.	TRBJ2-3	TRBD1	TGTGCCAGTGATGACAGGGGAAGCACAGATACGCAGTATTTT	CASDDRGSTDTQYF
TRBV15	.	TRBJ2-1	TRBD2	TGTGCCACCAGCAGAGATGCCACCGGGGGGGAAAGTGAGCAGTTCTTC	CATSRDATGGESEQFF
TRBV6-5	.	TRBJ2-2	TRBD2	TGTGCCAGCAGTCCCCCTAGCGGGGGGGCCGGGGAGCTGTTTTTT	CASSPPSGGAGELFF
TRBV7-2	once	TRBJ1-2	.	TGTGCCAGCAGCTCCGTAGGCCCTTATGGCTACACCTTC	CASSSVGPYGYTF
TRBV2	.	TRBJ1-5	.	TGTGCCAGCAGTGAATGGGGGGGTAGTCTCCGTCAGCCCCAGCATTTT	CASSEWGGSLRQPQHF
TRBV7-8	.	TRBJ2-3	.	TGTGCCAGCAGCTTCCCCATACATTTCCAGGACGGGGGTCTACGCACAGATACGCAGTATTTT	CASSFPIHFQDGGLRTDTQYF
TRBV29-1	few	TRBJ2-1	TRBD2	TGCAGCGTTAGGACTAGCGGGAACGGTGAGCAGTTCTTC	CSVRTSGNGEQFF
TRBV14	.	TRBJ2-2	.	TGTGCCAGCAGCCAAGAACGGGGGATCAACACCGGGGAGCTGTTTTTT	CASSQERGINTGELFF
TRBV5-6	.	TRBJ2-5	.	TGTGCCAGCAGCCTACGTGGGGGAGAAGAGACCCAGTACTTC	CASSLRGGEETQYF
TRBV12-5	.	TRBJ2-2	TRBD1	TGTGCTAGTGGTTTGGTACCTAACAGGGGTTCGGGCGGGGAGCTGTTTTTT	CASGLVPNRGSGGELFF
TRBV29-1	.	TRBJ1-2	.	TGCAGCGTTGAGTCACAGGAGGGGTACTATGGCTACACCTTC	CSVESQEGYYGYTF
TRBV19	.	TRBJ2-2	TRBD2	TGTGCCAGTAGTATACCCGTGGTAGCGGGGAACACCGGGGAGCTGTTTTTT	CASSIPVVAGNTGELFF
TRBV6-5	.	TRBJ2-3	.	TGTGCCAGCAGTTACTCGATTGAGGGAACGCAGTATTTT	CASSYSIEGTQYF
TRBV5-8	.	TRBJ1-4	.	TGTGCCAGCAGCTTGGGAAGGAATACTAATGAAAAACTGTTTTTT	CASSLGRNTNEKLFF
TRBV2	.	TRBJ2-7	.	TGTGCCAGCAGTGAGGACGGGACCGAGCAGCACTTC	CASSEDGTEQHF
TRBV2	.	TRBJ1-6	.	TGTGCCAGCAGGGAAAATTTTGAATATAATTCACCCCTCCACTTT	CASRENFEYNSPLHF
TRBV2	.	TRBJ2-1	TRBD2	TGTGCCAGCAGTGAACTAGCGGGGAACAATGAGCAGTTCTTC	CASSELAGNNEQFF
TRBV10-1	.	TRBJ2-1	TRBD1	TGCGCCAGCAGTGGCCCGGGACAGGGAGGGTACAATGAGCAGTTCTTC	CASSGPGQGGYNEQFF
TRBV11-2	.	TRBJ2-3	.	TGTGCCAGCAGCTTAGAAGGAGTGAGCTCAGATACGCAGTATTTT	CASSLEGVSSDTQYF
TRBV5-5	.	TRBJ1-1	.	TGTGCCAGCAGCTCCCACCCACTGCACAAGAACACTGAAGCTTTCTTT	CASSSHPLHKNTEAFF
TRBV6-5	once	TRBJ2-7	.	TGTGCCAGCAGTTACTCAGGGGATGCTGGTGACGAGCAGTACTTC	CASSYSGDAGDEQYF
TRBV6-1	.	TRBJ2-5	.	TGTGCCAGCAGTGAAGCGCTTCGGTCTTTCCCGTACTTC	CASSEALRSFPYF
TRBV10-3	.	TRBJ1-1	.	TGTGCCACCGAGAAAACAGGGACCAACACTGAAGCTTTCTTT	CATEKTGTNTEAFF
TRBV2	once	TRBJ2-3	TRBD2	TGTGCCAGCAGGATAGCGGGGGGGACCTACACAGATACGCAGTATTTT	CASRIAGGTYTDTQYF
TRBV10-3	few	TRBJ1-5	TRBD1	TGTGCCATCGGGACAGGGGAACAGCCCCAGCATTTT	CAIGTGEQPQHF
TRBV11-2	.	TRBJ1-1	TRBD1	TGTGCCAGCAGCTTATACAGGGGGCTAACTGAAGCTTTCTTT	CASSLYRGLTEAFF
TRBV5-1	few	TRBJ1-2	.	TGCGCCAGCAGCCTACAGGAGTGGAACTATGGCTACACCTTC	CASSLQEWNYGYTF